The present TCR beta chain was sequenced within a study of shared clonotypes between healthy human individuals. Sequencing used immunoSEQ multiplex PCR; TCRdb keeps in-frame clones, though not all of them. Found here are 980,000 or so clones, less than 85% of them singletons; the top ten hold approximately 1.5%. V shed 5 bases, J shed 4 bases, and the junction held 5 bases outside the gene matches. CDR3 length: 15 residues. CDR1 SGHKS and CDR2 YYEKEE come from the germline V gene (reference sequence). In its sample, this clone was seen a few times. The chain is built from TRBV5-5 and TRBJ2-5; 13 nucleotides align to TRBD2. Material: memory CD4+ T cells sorted from blood. The sample's subset: CD45RA-negative fraction. The sequence was obtained from a man younger than 30 in good health. The CDR3 nucleotides read TGTGCCAGCAGTAACGGACTAGCGGGAGCAGAGACCCAGTACTTC. Its protein is CASSNGLAGAETQYF.